The sequence of this T cell receptor (beta chain) was determined in a study of blood T cell repertoires in COVID-19. About the research overall: T cells, B-cell-depleted T cells, or PBMCs provided the cDNA or gDNA that served as material.

CDR1 and CDR2 (germline): SGHRS, YFSETQ. This CDR3 is built from 15 residues. The V gene end was trimmed by 4 bases and the J gene end by 0 bases; junction bases not matched to a gene: 3. Methods used by the authors: Amplification of reference gene primers was used by the study to estimate nucleated cell counts. Produced via immunoSEQ multiplex PCR; TCRdb's table is partial and in-frame only. The DNA was the basis for D and trimming; V, J and clone size are from that table. The sample records nearly 95,000 clones, around 87% being singletons. Specimen: peripheral blood. This sequence was found in a human donor with acute or convalescent COVID-19. The donor label of this sample is uncertain. The chain links TRBV5-1 to TRBJ2-1; 8 nucleotides match TRBD2. CDR3 residues: CASSPGGDSYNEQFF. The CDR3 coding sequence is TGCGCCAGCAGCCCCGGGGGGGACTCCTACAATGAGCAGTTCTTC.